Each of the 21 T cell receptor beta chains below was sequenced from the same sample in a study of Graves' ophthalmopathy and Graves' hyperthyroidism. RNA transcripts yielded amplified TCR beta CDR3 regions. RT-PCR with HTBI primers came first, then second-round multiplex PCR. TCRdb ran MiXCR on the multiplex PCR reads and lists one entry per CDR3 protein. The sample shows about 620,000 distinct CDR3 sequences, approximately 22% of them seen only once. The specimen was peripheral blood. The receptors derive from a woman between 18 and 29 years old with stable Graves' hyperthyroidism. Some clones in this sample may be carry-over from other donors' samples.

The CDR3 is CASSTGRTGNTIYF. The CDR3 region has the DNA TGTGCCAGCAGTACCGGCAGGACTGGAAACACCATATATTTT. This chain joins TRBV12-3 or TRBV12-4 and TRBJ1-3; no firm D call. This CDR3 has 14 residues. Trimming stripped 5 bases from V and 2 bases from J, with 10 bases between.

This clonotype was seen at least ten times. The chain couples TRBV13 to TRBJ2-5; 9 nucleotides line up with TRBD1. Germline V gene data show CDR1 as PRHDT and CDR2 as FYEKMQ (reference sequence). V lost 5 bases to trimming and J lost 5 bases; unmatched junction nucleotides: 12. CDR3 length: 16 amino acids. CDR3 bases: TGTGCCAGCAGCCTGATACGGGACAGGGATTTGGAGACCCAGTACTTC. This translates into CASSLIRDRDLETQYF.

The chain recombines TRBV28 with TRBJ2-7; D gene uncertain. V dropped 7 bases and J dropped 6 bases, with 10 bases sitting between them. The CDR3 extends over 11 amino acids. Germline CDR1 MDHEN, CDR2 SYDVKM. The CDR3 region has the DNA TGTGCCAGCACTGACTCCGCCGAGCAGTACTTC. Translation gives CASTDSAEQYF.

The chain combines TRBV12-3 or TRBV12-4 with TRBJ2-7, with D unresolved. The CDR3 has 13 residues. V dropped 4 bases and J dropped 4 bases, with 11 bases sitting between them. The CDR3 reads CASSSRTVYEQYF. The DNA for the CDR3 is TGTGCCAGCAGTTCACGGACGGTGTACGAGCAGTACTTC.

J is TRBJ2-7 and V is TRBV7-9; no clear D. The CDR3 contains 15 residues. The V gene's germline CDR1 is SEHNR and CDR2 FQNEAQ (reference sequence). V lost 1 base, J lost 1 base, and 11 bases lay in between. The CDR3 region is CASSLGFYSSYEQYF. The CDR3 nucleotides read TGTGCCAGCAGCTTAGGGTTCTACAGTTCCTACGAGCAGTACTTC.

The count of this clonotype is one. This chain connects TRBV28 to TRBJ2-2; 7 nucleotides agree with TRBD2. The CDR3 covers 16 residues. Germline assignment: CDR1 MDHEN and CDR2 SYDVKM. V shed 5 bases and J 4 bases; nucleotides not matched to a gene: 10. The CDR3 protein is CASSIGGRAITGELFF. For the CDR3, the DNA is TGTGCCAGCAGTATAGGCGGGAGAGCCATCACCGGGGAGCTGTTTTTT.

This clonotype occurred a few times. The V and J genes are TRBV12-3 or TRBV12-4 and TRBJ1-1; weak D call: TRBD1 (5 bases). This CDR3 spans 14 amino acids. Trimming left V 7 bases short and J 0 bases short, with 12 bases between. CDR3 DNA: TGTGCCAGCAACCACAGGAGGATGAACACTGAAGCTTTCTTT. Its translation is CASNHRRMNTEAFF.

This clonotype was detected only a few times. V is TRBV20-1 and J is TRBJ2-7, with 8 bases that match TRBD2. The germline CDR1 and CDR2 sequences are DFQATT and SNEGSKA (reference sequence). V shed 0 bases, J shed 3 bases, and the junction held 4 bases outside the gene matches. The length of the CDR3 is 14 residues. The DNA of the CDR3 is TGCAGTGCTAGAGAGTCAGCGGGGGTCTACGAGCAGTACTTC. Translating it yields CSARESAGVYEQYF.

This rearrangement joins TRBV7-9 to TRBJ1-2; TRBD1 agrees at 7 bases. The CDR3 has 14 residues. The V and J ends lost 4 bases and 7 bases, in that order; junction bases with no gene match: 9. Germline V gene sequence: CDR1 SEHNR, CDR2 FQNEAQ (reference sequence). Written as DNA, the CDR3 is TGTGCCAGCAGCTCCGTACAGGGGAGCGGTGGCTACACCTTC. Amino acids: CASSSVQGSGGYTF.

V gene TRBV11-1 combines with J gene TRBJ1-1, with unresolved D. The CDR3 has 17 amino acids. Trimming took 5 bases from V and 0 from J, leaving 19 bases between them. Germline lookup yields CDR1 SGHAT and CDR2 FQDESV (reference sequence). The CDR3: CASSGVGIRLMNTEAFF. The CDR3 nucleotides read TGTGCCAGCAGCGGGGTGGGAATCCGACTCATGAACACTGAAGCTTTCTTT.

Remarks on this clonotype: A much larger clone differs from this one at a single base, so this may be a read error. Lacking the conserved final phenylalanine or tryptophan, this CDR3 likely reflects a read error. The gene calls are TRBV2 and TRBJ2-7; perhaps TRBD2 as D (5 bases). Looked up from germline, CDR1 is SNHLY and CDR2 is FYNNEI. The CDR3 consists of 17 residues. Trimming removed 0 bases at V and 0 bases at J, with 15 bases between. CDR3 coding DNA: TGTGCCAGCAGTGAAGCGCTTCAGGTCGGGAACTCCTACGAGCAGTACTTG. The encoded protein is CASSEALQVGNSYEQYL.

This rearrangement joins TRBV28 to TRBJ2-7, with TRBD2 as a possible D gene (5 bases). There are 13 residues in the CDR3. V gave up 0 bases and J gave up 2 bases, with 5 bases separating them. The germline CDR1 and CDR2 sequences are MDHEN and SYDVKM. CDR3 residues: CASSLWTTYEQYF. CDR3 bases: TGTGCCAGCAGTTTATGGACTACCTACGAGCAGTACTTC.

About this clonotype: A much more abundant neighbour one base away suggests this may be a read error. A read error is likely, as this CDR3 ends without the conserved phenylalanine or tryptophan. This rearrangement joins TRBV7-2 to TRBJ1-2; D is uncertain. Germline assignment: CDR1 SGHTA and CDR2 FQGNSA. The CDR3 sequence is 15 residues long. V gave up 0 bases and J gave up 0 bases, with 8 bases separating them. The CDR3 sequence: CASSLAGSANYGYTY. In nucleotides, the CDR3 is TGTGCCAGCAGCTTAGCGGGCAGTGCTAACTATGGCTACACCTAC.

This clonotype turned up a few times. The CDR3 region has the DNA TGTGCCAGCAGTTTCCTGGACAGGGTTGACCCTGAAGCTTTCTTT. This encodes CASSFLDRVDPEAFF. The V and J genes are TRBV12-3 or TRBV12-4 and TRBJ1-1; TRBD1 agrees at 8 bases. CDR3 length: 15 residues. Trimming took 3 bases from V and 6 from J; bases not matched to a gene: 9.

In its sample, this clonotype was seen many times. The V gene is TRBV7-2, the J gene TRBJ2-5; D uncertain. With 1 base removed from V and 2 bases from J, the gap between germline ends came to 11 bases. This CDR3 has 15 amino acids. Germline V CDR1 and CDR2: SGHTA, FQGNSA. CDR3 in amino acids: CASSLVAGQQETQYF. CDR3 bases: TGTGCCAGCAGCTTAGTGGCAGGCCAACAAGAGACCCAGTACTTC.

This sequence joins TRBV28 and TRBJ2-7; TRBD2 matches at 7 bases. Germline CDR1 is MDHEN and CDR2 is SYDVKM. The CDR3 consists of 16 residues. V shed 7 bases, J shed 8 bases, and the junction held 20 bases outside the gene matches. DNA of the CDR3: TGTGCCAGCACCCAGGGAGGGGCGAGCGGACCTACGAAGCAGTACTTC. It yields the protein CASTQGGASGPTKQYF.

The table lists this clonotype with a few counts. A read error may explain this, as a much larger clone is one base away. This CDR3 is CASSFTSGVETQYF. CDR3 bases: TGTGCCAGCAGCTTTACTAGCGGGGTTGAGACCCAGTACTTC. The rearrangement links TRBV7-9 to TRBJ2-5; 10 positions match TRBD2. J lost 5 bases, V lost 3 bases, and 3 bases had no gene match. Germline lookup yields CDR1 SEHNR and CDR2 FQNEAQ (reference sequence). The CDR3 loop spans 14 amino acids.

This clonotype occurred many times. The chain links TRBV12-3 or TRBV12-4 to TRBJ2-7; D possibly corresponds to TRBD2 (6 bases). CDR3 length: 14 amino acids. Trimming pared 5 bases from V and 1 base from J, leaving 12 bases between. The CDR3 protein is CASSGGLHSYEQYF. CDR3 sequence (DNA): TGTGCCAGCAGTGGGGGACTCCATTCCTACGAGCAGTACTTC.

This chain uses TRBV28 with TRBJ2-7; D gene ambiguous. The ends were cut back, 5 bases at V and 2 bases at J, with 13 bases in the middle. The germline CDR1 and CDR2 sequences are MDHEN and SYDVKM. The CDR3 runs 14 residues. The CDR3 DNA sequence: TGTGCCAGCAGTGTGGCAGCTGAGACCTACGAGCAGTACTTC. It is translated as CASSVAAETYEQYF.

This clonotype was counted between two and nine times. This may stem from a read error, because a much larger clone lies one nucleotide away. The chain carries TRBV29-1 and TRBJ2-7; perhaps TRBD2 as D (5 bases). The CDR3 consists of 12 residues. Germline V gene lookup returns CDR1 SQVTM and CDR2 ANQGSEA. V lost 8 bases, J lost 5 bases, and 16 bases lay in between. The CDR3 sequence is CSSRVGMDEQYF. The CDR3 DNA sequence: TGCAGCTCCCGCGTCGGGATGGACGAGCAGTACTTC.

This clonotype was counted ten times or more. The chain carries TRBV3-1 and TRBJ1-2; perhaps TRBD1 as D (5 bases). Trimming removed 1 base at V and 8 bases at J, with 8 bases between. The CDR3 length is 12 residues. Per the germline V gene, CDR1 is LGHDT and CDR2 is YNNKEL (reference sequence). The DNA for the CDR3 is TGTGCCAGCAGCCAAGGGGGGAGCGGCTACACCTTC. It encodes CASSQGGSGYTF.